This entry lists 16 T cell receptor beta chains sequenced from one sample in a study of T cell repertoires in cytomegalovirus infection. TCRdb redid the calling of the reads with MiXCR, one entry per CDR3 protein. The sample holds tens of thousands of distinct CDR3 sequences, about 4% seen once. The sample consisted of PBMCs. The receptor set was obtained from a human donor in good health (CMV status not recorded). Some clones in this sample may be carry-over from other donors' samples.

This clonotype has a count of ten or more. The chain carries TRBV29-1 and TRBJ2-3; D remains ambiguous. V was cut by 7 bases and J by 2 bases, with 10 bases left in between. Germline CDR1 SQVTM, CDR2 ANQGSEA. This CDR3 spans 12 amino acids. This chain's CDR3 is CSAATHTDTQYF. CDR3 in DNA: TGCAGCGCGGCGACACACACAGATACGCAGTATTTT.

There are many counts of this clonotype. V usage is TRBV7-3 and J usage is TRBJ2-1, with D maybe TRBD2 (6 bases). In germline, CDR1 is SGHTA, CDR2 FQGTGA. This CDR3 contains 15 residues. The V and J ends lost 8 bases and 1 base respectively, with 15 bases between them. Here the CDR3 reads CASGQDGGSYNEQFF. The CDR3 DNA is TGTGCCAGCGGGCAGGATGGAGGGTCCTACAATGAGCAGTTCTTC. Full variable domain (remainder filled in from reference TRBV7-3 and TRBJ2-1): GAGVSQTPSNKVTEKGKYVELRCDPISGHTALYWYRQSLGQGPEFLIYFQGTGAADDSGLPNDRFFAVRPEGSVSTLKIQRTERGDSAVYLCASGQDGGSYNEQFFGPGTRLTVL.

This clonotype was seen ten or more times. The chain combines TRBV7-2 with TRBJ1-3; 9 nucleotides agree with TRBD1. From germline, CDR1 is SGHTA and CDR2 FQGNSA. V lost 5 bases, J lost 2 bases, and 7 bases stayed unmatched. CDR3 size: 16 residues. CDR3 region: CASSQGTGRPGNTIYF. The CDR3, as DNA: TGTGCCAGCAGCCAAGGGACAGGGCGCCCTGGAAACACCATATATTTT. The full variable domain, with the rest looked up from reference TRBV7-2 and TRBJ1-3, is GAGVSQSPSNKVTEKGKDVELRCDPISGHTALYWYRQSLGQGLEFLIYFQGNSAPDKSGLPSDRFSAERTGGSVSTLTIQRTQQEDSAVYLCASSQGTGRPGNTIYFGEGSWLTVV.

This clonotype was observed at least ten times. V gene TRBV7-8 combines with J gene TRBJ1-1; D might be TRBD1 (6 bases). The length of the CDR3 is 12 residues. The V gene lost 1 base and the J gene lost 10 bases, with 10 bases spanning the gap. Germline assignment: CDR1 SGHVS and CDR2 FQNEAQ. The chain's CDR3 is CASSLGTGRAFF. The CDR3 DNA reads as TGTGCCAGCAGCTTAGGTACAGGGCGAGCTTTCTTT.

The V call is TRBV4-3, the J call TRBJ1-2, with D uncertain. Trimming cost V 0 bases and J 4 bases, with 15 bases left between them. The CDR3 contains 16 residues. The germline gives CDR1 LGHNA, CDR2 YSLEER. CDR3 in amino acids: CASSQDLAGVSYGYTF. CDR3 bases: TGCGCCAGCAGCCAAGATCTAGCAGGTGTTAGCTATGGCTACACCTTC.

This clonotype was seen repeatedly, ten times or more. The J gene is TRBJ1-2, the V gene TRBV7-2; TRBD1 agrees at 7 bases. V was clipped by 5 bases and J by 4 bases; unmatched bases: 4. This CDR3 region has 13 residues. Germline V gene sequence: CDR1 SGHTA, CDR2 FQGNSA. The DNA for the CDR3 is TGTGCCAGCAGCCCGGACAGGCTCTATGGCTACACCTTC. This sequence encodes CASSPDRLYGYTF. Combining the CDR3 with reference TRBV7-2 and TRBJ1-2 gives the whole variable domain GAGVSQSPSNKVTEKGKDVELRCDPISGHTALYWYRQSLGQGLEFLIYFQGNSAPDKSGLPSDRFSAERTGGSVSTLTIQRTQQEDSAVYLCASSPDRLYGYTFGSGTRLTVV.

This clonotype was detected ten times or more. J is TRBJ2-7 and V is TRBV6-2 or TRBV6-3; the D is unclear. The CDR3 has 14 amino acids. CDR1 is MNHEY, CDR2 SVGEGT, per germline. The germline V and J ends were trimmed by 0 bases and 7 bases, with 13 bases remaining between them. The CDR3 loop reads CASSYSNILREQYF. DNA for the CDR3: TGTGCCAGCAGTTACTCGAATATTCTACGTGAGCAGTACTTC.

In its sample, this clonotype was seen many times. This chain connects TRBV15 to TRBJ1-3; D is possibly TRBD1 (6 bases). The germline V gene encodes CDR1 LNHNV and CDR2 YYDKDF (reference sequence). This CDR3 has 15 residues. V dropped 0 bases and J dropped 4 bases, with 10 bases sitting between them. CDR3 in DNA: TGTGCCACCAGCAGAGAATCAGGGGTCGGAAACACCATATATTTT. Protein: CATSRESGVGNTIYF. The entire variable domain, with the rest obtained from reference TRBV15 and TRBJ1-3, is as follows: DAMVIQNPRYQVTQFGKPVTLSCSQTLNHNVMYWYQQKSSQAPKLLFHYYDKDFNNEADTPDNFQSRRPNTSFCFLDIRSPGLGDTAMYLCATSRESGVGNTIYFGEGSWLTVV.

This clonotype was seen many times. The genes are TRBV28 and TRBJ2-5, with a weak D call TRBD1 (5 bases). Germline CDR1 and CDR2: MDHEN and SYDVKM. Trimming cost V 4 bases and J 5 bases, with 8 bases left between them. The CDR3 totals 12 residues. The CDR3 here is CASSSKGETQYF. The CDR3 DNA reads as TGTGCCAGCAGTTCAAAGGGGGAGACCCAGTACTTC. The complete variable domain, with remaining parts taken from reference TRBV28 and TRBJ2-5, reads DVKVTQSSRYLVKRTGEKVFLECVQDMDHENMFWYRQDPGLGLRLIYFSYDVKMKEKGDIPEGYSVSREKKERFSLILESASTNQTSMYLCASSSKGETQYFGPGTRLLVL.

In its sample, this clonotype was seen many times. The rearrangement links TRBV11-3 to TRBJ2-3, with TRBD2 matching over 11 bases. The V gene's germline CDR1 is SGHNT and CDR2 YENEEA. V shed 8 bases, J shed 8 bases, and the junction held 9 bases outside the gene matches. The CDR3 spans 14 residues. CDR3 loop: CASLQGTSGLTQYF. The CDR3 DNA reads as TGTGCCAGCCTCCAAGGGACTAGCGGTCTTACGCAGTATTTT.

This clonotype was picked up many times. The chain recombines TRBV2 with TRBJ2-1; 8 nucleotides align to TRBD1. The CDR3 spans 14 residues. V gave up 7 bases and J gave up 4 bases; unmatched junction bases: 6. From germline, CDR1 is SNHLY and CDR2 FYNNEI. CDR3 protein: CASKPGQGYNEQFF. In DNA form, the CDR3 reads TGTGCCAGCAAGCCCGGACAGGGATACAATGAGCAGTTCTTC.

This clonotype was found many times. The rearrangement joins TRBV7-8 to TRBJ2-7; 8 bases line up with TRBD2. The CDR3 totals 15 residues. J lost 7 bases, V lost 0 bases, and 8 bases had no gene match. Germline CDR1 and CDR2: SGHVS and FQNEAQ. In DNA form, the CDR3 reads TGTGCCAGCAGCTTAGCGCCGGGAGGGCCGAGGGAGCAGTACTTC. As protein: CASSLAPGGPREQYF.

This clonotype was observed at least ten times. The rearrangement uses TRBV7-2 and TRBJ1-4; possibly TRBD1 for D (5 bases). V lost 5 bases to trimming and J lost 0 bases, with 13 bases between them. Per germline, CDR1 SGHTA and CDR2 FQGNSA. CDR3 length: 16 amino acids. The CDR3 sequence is CASSPGRRATNEKLFF. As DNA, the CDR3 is TGTGCCAGCAGCCCGGGACGGCGTGCAACTAATGAAAAACTGTTTTTT.

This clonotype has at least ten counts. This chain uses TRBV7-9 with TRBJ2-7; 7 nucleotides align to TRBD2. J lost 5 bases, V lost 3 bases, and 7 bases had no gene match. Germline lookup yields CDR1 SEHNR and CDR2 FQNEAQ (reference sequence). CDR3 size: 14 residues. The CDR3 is CASSFIGGWNEQYF. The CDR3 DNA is TGTGCCAGCAGCTTTATCGGGGGGTGGAACGAGCAGTACTTC.

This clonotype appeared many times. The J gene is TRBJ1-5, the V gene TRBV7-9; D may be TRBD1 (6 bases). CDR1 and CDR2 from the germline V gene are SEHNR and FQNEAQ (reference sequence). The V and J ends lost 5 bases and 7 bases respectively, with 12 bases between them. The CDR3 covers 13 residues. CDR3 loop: CASSVRGDQPQHF. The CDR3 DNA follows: TGTGCCAGCAGCGTCAGGGGTGACCAGCCCCAGCATTTT.

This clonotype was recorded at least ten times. In DNA, the CDR3 is TGTGCCAGCAGCTTAGGGACGGCTAACTATGGCTACACCTTC. Its translation: CASSLGTANYGYTF. The chain employs TRBV7-2 and TRBJ1-2; no clear D. Germline CDR1 is SGHTA and CDR2 is FQGNSA. The V end lost 1 base, the J end lost 0 bases, and 6 bases lay between the germline ends. The CDR3 has 14 residues.